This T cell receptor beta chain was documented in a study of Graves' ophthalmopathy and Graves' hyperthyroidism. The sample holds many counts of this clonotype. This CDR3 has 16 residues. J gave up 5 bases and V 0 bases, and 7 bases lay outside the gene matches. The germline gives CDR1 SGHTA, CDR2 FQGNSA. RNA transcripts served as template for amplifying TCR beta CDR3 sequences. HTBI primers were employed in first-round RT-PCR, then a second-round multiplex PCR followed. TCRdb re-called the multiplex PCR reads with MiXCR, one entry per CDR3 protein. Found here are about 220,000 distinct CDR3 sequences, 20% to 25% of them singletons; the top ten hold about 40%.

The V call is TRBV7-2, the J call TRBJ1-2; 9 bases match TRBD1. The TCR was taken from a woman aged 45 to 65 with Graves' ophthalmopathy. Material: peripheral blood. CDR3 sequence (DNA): TGTGCCAGCAGCTTAGCGATCGGACAGGGGACGTATGGCTACACCTTC. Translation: CASSLAIGQGTYGYTF.